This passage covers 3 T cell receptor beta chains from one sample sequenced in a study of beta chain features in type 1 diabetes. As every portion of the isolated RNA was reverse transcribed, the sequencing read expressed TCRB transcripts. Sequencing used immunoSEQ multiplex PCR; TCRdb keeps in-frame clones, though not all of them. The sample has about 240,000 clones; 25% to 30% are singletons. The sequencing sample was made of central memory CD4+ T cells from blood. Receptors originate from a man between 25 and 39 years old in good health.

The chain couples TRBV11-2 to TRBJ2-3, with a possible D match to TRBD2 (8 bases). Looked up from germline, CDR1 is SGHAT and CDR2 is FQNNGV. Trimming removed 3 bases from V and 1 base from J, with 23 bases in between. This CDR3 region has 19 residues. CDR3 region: CASSFRGLQAGAGTDTQYF. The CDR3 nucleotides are TGTGCCAGCAGCTTTAGGGGGCTGCAAGCGGGGGCCGGCACAGATACGCAGTATTTT.

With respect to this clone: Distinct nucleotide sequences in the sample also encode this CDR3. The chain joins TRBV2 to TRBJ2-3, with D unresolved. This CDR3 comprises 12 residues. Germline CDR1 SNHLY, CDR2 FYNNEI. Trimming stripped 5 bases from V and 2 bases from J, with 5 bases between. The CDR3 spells CASSRNTDTQYF. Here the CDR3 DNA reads TGTGCCAGCAGTCGAAACACAGATACGCAGTATTTT.

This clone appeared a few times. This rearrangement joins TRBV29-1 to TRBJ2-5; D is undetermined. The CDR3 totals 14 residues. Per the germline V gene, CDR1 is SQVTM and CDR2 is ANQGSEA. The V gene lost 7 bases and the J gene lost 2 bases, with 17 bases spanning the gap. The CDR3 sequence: CSGHTPGRQETQYF. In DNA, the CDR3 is TGCAGCGGGCACACCCCCGGTCGGCAAGAGACCCAGTACTTC.